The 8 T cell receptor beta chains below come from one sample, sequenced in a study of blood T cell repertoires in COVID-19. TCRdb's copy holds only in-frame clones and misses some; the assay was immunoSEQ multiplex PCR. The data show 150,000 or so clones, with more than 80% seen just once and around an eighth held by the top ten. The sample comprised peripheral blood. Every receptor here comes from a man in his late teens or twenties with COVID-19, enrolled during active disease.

As DNA, the CDR3 is TGTGCCAGCAGCCACCGGGACAGGGCCTACGAGCAGTACTTC. Its protein is CASSHRDRAYEQYF. The genes are TRBV6-2 or TRBV6-3 and TRBJ2-7; 9 bases are a match to TRBD1. The length of the CDR3 is 14 residues. V gave up 6 bases and J gave up 2 bases; unmatched junction bases: 5. Germline V lookup: CDR1 MNHEY, CDR2 SVGEGT.

The CDR3 sequence: CASSHGWNQPQHF. The DNA of the CDR3 is TGTGCCAGTAGTCACGGTTGGAATCAGCCCCAGCATTTT. The J gene is TRBJ1-5, the V gene TRBV19; D is unresolved. CDR3 length: 13 residues. Trimming left V 5 bases short and J 4 bases short, with 9 bases between. The germline V gene has CDR1 LNHDA and CDR2 SQIVND (reference sequence).

The DNA of the CDR3 is TGCGCCAGCAGCTTGTCCGGGACAGGGAACACCGGGGAGCTGTTTTTT. Residues: CASSLSGTGNTGELFF. The J gene is TRBJ2-2, the V gene TRBV5-1; TRBD1 matches at 8 bases. From germline, CDR1 is SGHRS and CDR2 YFSETQ. The CDR3 is made up of 16 amino acids. Trimming at V came to 1 base and at J to 1 base, leaving 3 bases not matched to a gene.

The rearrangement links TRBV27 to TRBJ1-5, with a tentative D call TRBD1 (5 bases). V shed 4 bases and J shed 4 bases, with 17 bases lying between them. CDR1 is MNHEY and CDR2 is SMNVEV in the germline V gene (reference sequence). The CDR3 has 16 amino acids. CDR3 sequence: CASSSSLGGGNQPQHF. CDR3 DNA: TGTGCCAGCAGTTCCTCCCTGGGTGGGGGGAATCAGCCCCAGCATTTT.

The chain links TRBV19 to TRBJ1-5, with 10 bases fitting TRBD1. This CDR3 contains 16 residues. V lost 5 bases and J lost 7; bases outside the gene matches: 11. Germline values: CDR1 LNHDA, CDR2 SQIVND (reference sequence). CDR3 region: CASSPIDRGRQQPQHF. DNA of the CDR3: TGTGCCAGTAGTCCGATAGACAGGGGGCGACAGCAGCCCCAGCATTTT. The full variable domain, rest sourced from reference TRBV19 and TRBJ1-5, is DGGITQSPKYLFRKEGQNVTLSCEQNLNHDAMYWYRQDPGQGLRLIYYSQIVNDFQKGDIAEGYSVSREKKESFPLTVTSAQKNPTAFYLCASSPIDRGRQQPQHFGDGTRLSIL.

The CDR3 here is CASSFRLGGNYGYTF. In nucleotides, the CDR3 is TGTGCCAGCAGCTTCAGGCTGGGGGGGAACTATGGCTACACCTTC. The chain links TRBV5-4 to TRBJ1-2; weak D call: TRBD1 (5 bases). V was shortened by 2 bases and J by 2 bases, with 13 bases between the two germline ends. CDR3 length: 15 amino acids. Germline V gene data show CDR1 as SGHNT and CDR2 as YYREEE (reference sequence).

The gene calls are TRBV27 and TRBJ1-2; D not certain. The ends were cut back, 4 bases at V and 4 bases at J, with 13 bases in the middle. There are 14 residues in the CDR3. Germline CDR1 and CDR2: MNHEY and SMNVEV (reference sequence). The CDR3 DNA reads TGTGCCAGCAGTTGGCCGGGTCTTATCTATGGCTACACCTTC. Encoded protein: CASSWPGLIYGYTF.

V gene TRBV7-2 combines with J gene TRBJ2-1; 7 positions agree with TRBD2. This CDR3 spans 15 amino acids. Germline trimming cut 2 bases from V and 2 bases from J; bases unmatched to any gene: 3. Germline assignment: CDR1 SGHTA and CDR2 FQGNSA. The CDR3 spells CASSLNSGPYNEQFF. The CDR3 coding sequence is TGTGCCAGCAGCTTAAATAGCGGGCCCTACAATGAGCAGTTCTTC.